This paragraph covers one T cell receptor (beta chain) sequence. The antigen is not known. The data originate from a study of graft-versus-host responses after intestinal transplantation. Study results and caveats: Patients with graft-donor T cell macrochimerism had high graft-versus-host to host-versus-graft clonal ratios in allografts.

Data came from immunoSEQ multiplex PCR; TCRdb stores just in-frame clones and leaves some out. The sample lists 8,500 to 10,000 clones, under 95% seen once, with 2% to 2.5% in the top ten. V lost 3 bases and J lost 5; bases outside the gene matches: 6. CDR3 length: 14 amino acids. From germline, CDR1 is WNHNN and CDR2 SYGVQD (reference sequence). The V call is TRBV10-1, the J call TRBJ2-7, with 8 bases that match TRBD1. The sequencing here drew on PBMCs, taken roughly 46 days after intestinal transplant. This TCR came from a human patient who received an intestinal transplant, so some T cells may come from the graft donor. The CDR3 DNA follows: TGCGCCAGCAGTGACGAGGGGACAGGTGACGAGCAGTACTTC. Encoded protein: CASSDEGTGDEQYF.